This T cell receptor beta chain was observed in a study of blood T cell repertoires in COVID-19 (dated by TCRdb to 2020 to 2022). About the investigation overall: Collaborator samples came from the United States, Italy and Spain and covered acute and convalescent phases of COVID-19. The material from the prospective study consisted of cDNA or gDNA derived from T cells, B-cell-depleted T cells, or PBMCs. Deeply sampled blood TCRbeta repertoires from subjects exposed to, actively infected with, or recovered from COVID-19 were included in the dataset. The repertoires were made available in a free public database intended to serve as a resource for research on the immune response to SARS-CoV-2. Samples came from the ongoing ImmuneRACE study (first 160 participants) plus 1,254 subjects from 6 global collaborators. A de-identified subject ID, COVID-19 status, age in years and sex were almost always included in the sample metadata. Where available, HLA class I and class II types were taken from metadata supplied by the sample provider and were not determined by assay-based typing.

The collaborating institutions used their own protocols to collect whole blood in K2EDTA tubes. For TCRbeta analysis, collaborators shipped samples as frozen whole blood, isolated PBMCs, or DNA extracted from either of those sample types. Study-wide conclusions, independent of this receptor: The quantity of clinical and demographic metadata differed by source and by participant and was supplied without curation.

A few counts support this clone. The target of this receptor is not known. No much larger clone exists at a distance of one base, and base qualities are not known. TCRbeta CDR3 regions were amplified from genomic DNA using the immunoSEQ Assay, a bias-controlled multiplex PCR. The paper's processing steps were these. The number of nucleated cells in each sample was estimated by amplification of reference gene primers within the assay. To quantify the absolute abundance of each unique TCRbeta CDR3 rearrangement, sequence reads were collapsed and filtered. Productive Simpson clonality was computed per sample as the square root of Simpson's diversity index over productive rearrangements. TCRdb retrieved this table from immuneACCESS and kept in-frame rearrangements only. Not all clones are present; in checked studies, unresolved V genes account for under half, and no reason is known for the remainder. That table gives V, J and clone size, and the DNA gave D and trimming. This sample holds about 200,000 clones; 88% were observed only once. The top ten clonotypes cover less than 5.5% of the sample.

CDR1 is given as SGHRS and CDR2 as YFSETQ, both from the germline V gene. V is pared back by 0 bases and J by 0 bases, with 13 bases lying between the germline termini. From its cysteine to its phenylalanine, the CDR3 spans 16 amino acids. Just CDR3 DNA is preserved here, 48 bases in frame from base 1. The sequence links TRBV5-1 to TRBJ2-7; possibly the D gene is TRBD2, per 6 matching bases. Sequenced material: peripheral blood. The sequence was collected from a human donor in a cohort sampled during active COVID-19. The DNA sequence is TGCGCCAGCAGCTTGGGGCCTCAGGGACTCTCCTACGAGCAGTACTTC. It codes for CASSLGPQGLSYEQYF.